The rows below give T cell receptor beta chains drawn from one sample of a study of CD8 T cells in ankylosing spondylitis. TCRdb re-analysed the 5' RACE reads in MiXCR, keeping a single row per CDR3 protein. The sample yields about 340,000 distinct CDR3 sequences, roughly 14% seen once. Sequencing was done on a sample of blood, either unsorted or a sorted T cell fraction (not recorded which). The receptors here all came from a male donor with ankylosing spondylitis or in good health (not recorded which). Both conserved end residues are part of each CDR3. A D gene is named only where the DNA matches it firmly. Clone sizes are given selectively: once, few, many, or a class where the clone is expanded.

cdr3_length	v_call	d_call	j_call	clone_size	cdr3_aa	cdr3_nt
15	TRBV5-1	.	TRBJ2-5	many	CASSYGQGWMETQYF	TGCGCCAGCAGCTATGGCCAGGGGTGGATGGAGACCCAGTACTTC
16	TRBV28	.	TRBJ1-1	once	CASSSWTASSATEAFF	TGTGCCAGCAGTTCCTGGACGGCGTCTTCGGCCACTGAAGCTTTCTTT
14	TRBV5-1	TRBD1	TRBJ2-7	many	CASSLEQGSHEQYF	TGCGCCAGCAGCTTGGAACAGGGGTCCCACGAGCAGTACTTC
16	TRBV5-1	TRBD1	TRBJ2-5	few	CASSDDGQGKGETQYF	TGCGCCAGCAGCGACGACGGACAGGGAAAGGGAGAGACCCAGTACTTC
17	TRBV5-1	TRBD2	TRBJ2-1	.	CASSFLAGGSSYNEQFF	TGCGCCAGCAGCTTTTTAGCCGGCGGGAGCTCCTACAATGAGCAGTTCTTC
15	TRBV9	TRBD2	TRBJ2-1	.	CASSVEWEGLGEQFF	TGTGCCAGCAGCGTAGAGTGGGAGGGTCTGGGTGAGCAGTTCTTC
14	TRBV12-3/TRBV12-4	.	TRBJ1-1	few	CASTIGQANTEAFF	TGTGCCAGCACCATCGGGCAGGCTAACACTGAAGCTTTCTTT
13	TRBV5-6	.	TRBJ2-1	few	CASSFGRGNEQFF	TGTGCCAGCAGCTTTGGCAGGGGAAATGAGCAGTTCTTC
16	TRBV9	TRBD1	TRBJ1-2	.	CASSVEVDDRGHGYTF	TGTGCCAGCAGCGTAGAGGTGGACGACAGGGGGCATGGCTACACCTTC
10	TRBV7-9	.	TRBJ2-5	many	CASEQETQYF	TGTGCCAGTGAACAAGAGACCCAGTACTTC
15	TRBV5-1	.	TRBJ2-7	few	CASSLDSGHSYEQYF	TGCGCCAGCAGCTTGGACAGCGGCCACTCCTACGAGCAGTACTTC
13	TRBV11-2	.	TRBJ2-5	few	CASSLVWGETQYF	TGTGCCAGCAGCTTAGTTTGGGGGGAGACCCAGTACTTC
14	TRBV12-3/TRBV12-4	.	TRBJ2-1	.	CASSRRAGPNEQFF	TGTGCCAGCAGTCGGAGGGCCGGGCCCAATGAGCAGTTCTTC
13	TRBV4-1	TRBD1	TRBJ1-2	many	CASSQQGDYGYTF	TGCGCCAGCAGCCAACAGGGGGATTATGGCTACACCTTC
17	TRBV5-1	TRBD2	TRBJ2-7	many	CASSFRLAGGLSYEQYF	TGCGCCAGCAGCTTCCGACTAGCGGGAGGCCTCTCCTACGAGCAGTACTTC
15	TRBV11-2	TRBD2	TRBJ2-5	.	CASSLFGSGEETQYF	TGTGCCAGCAGCTTATTTGGAAGCGGGGAAGAGACCCAGTACTTC
14	TRBV25-1	.	TRBJ2-3	.	CASSDSGITDTQYF	TGTGCCAGCAGTGACTCCGGGATCACAGATACGCAGTATTTT
15	TRBV10-3	TRBD1	TRBJ2-2	many	CAISAHRGDTGELFF	TGTGCCATCAGTGCCCACAGGGGGGACACCGGGGAGCTGTTTTTT
13	TRBV20-1	.	TRBJ2-7	many	CSASGQIRNEQYF	TGCAGTGCTAGCGGACAGATTAGGAACGAGCAGTACTTC
16	TRBV27	TRBD2	TRBJ2-1	few	CASSPNPSGGVNEQFF	TGTGCCAGCAGTCCAAACCCTAGCGGGGGGGTCAATGAGCAGTTCTTC
14	TRBV20-1	TRBD2	TRBJ2-7	.	CSAASGRASYEQYF	TGCAGTGCTGCTAGCGGGAGGGCCTCCTACGAGCAGTACTTC
15	TRBV7-2	.	TRBJ2-7	few	CASRPDPGSSYEQYF	TGTGCCAGCAGGCCAGATCCGGGGAGCTCCTACGAGCAGTACTTC
13	TRBV12-3/TRBV12-4	.	TRBJ1-5	few	CASSLNRPGPQHF	TGTGCCAGCAGTTTGAACAGGCCTGGGCCCCAGCATTTT
15	TRBV12-3/TRBV12-4	TRBD2	TRBJ2-5	.	CASSISGSGRETQYF	TGTGCCAGCAGTATTAGCGGGAGTGGTCGAGAGACCCAGTACTTC
14	TRBV7-2	.	TRBJ2-5	.	CASSLALAGNTQYF	TGTGCCAGCAGCTTAGCCCTAGCAGGGAATACCCAGTACTTC
15	TRBV5-1	.	TRBJ2-3	few	CASSLDGGFTDTQYF	TGCGCCAGCAGCTTGGATGGGGGGTTCACAGATACGCAGTATTTT
15	TRBV9	TRBD1	TRBJ2-3	few	CASSVEGQGVGTQYF	TGTGCCAGCAGCGTAGAAGGACAGGGAGTAGGTACGCAGTATTTT
14	TRBV29-1	.	TRBJ2-7	many	CSVGTSASSYEQYF	TGCAGCGTTGGGACTTCCGCAAGCTCCTACGAGCAGTACTTC
15	TRBV12-3/TRBV12-4	.	TRBJ1-2	.	CASSPPGGPNYGYTF	TGTGCCAGCAGTCCCCCGGGGGGGCCTAACTATGGCTACACCTTC
14	TRBV10-3	TRBD1	TRBJ1-1	.	CAISDPQRGHEAFF	TGTGCCATCAGTGACCCCCAAAGGGGGCATGAAGCTTTCTTT
14	TRBV20-1	.	TRBJ2-7	.	CSARDHMESYEQYF	TGCAGTGCTAGAGATCACATGGAGTCCTACGAGCAGTACTTC
15	TRBV6-2/TRBV6-3	.	TRBJ2-5	.	CASRSRAPVSETQYF	TGTGCCAGCAGGTCCCGGGCCCCGGTGTCAGAGACCCAGTACTTC
14	TRBV18	.	TRBJ1-5	.	CASSPVGGRQPQHF	TGTGCCAGCTCACCTGTAGGGGGGCGTCAGCCCCAGCATTTT
14	TRBV7-2	.	TRBJ2-1	many	CASSLDWSNNEQFF	TGTGCCAGCAGCTTGGACTGGTCCAACAATGAGCAGTTCTTC
18	TRBV11-2	TRBD2	TRBJ2-1	few	CASSPRVSGGTSYNEQFF	TGTGCCAGCAGCCCTCGGGTTAGCGGGGGGACCTCCTACAATGAGCAGTTCTTC
11	TRBV12-3/TRBV12-4	.	TRBJ2-7	many	CASSERYEQYF	TGTGCCAGCAGTGAGAGGTACGAGCAGTACTTC
15	TRBV5-1	TRBD1	TRBJ1-1	many	CASSVSGTGNTEAFF	TGCGCCAGCAGCGTCTCCGGGACAGGGAACACTGAAGCTTTCTTT
13	TRBV5-1	.	TRBJ2-1	.	CASSLVEYNEQFF	TGCGCCAGCAGCTTGGTCGAGTACAATGAGCAGTTCTTC
17	TRBV7-2	TRBD2	TRBJ2-3	.	CASAPWTSGYSTDTQYF	TGTGCCAGCGCACCCTGGACTAGCGGGTATTCCACAGATACGCAGTATTTT
11	TRBV6-6	.	TRBJ1-2	few	CASREDYGYTF	TGTGCCAGCCGGGAGGACTATGGCTACACCTTC
13	TRBV29-1	.	TRBJ2-2	.	CSVGILNTGELFF	TGCAGCGTGGGGATCCTGAACACCGGGGAGCTGTTTTTT
14	TRBV6-1	.	TRBJ1-1	.	CASSESRANTEAFF	TGTGCCAGCAGTGAATCACGAGCGAACACTGAAGCTTTCTTT
13	TRBV29-1	.	TRBJ1-2	few	CSGGGLAGEGYTF	TGCAGCGGGGGTGGACTGGCCGGTGAAGGCTACACCTTC
16	TRBV6-1	.	TRBJ1-3	few	CASSEPPRLSGNTIYF	TGTGCCAGCAGTGAACCCCCGAGGCTGTCTGGAAACACCATATATTTT
14	TRBV20-1	.	TRBJ2-1	.	CSAARGDSYNEQFF	TGCAGTGCAGCCAGGGGCGACTCCTACAATGAGCAGTTCTTC
14	TRBV3-1	.	TRBJ2-7	few	CASSGQARSYEQYF	TGTGCCAGCAGCGGCCAGGCCCGGAGCTACGAGCAGTACTTC
13	TRBV3-1	.	TRBJ2-7	.	CASSPTQRDEQYF	TGTGCCAGCAGCCCGACCCAAAGGGACGAGCAGTACTTC
14	TRBV7-2	TRBD2	TRBJ2-5	few	CASSWLAGSETQYF	TGTGCCAGCAGCTGGCTAGCGGGATCTGAGACCCAGTACTTC
14	TRBV5-1	.	TRBJ2-5	few	CASSFRGDGETQYF	TGCGCCAGCAGCTTCAGGGGAGACGGAGAGACCCAGTACTTC
15	TRBV27	TRBD2	TRBJ2-1	.	CASSLESGSYNEQFF	TGTGCCAGCAGTTTAGAGAGCGGGAGTTACAATGAGCAGTTCTTC
12	TRBV27	.	TRBJ1-5	many	CASDRGEQPQHF	TGTGCCAGCGACCGAGGGGAACAGCCCCAGCATTTT
13	TRBV10-2	.	TRBJ2-7	few	CASSPRISYEQYF	TGCGCCAGCAGTCCAAGGATTTCCTACGAGCAGTACTTC
15	TRBV5-1	TRBD1	TRBJ2-3	.	CASSAHRGRGDTQYF	TGCGCCAGCAGTGCGCACAGGGGGCGGGGAGATACGCAGTATTTT
15	TRBV7-2	.	TRBJ1-5	few	CASSLDSGAVRPQHF	TGTGCCAGCAGCTTAGATTCGGGCGCTGTGAGGCCCCAGCATTTT
13	TRBV6-6	.	TRBJ2-5	few	CASSYRGAETQYF	TGTGCCAGCAGTTACCGGGGGGCAGAGACCCAGTACTTC